The present T cell receptor (beta chain) was sequenced within a study of T-cell memory formation after mild COVID-19. Looking at the study overall: TCR clustering was largely donor specific.

Trimming stripped 10 bases from V and 5 bases from J, with 12 bases between. Germline CDR1 and CDR2: MNHEY and SVGAGI. The CDR3 spans 11 residues. A 5'RACE reaction primed in the constant segment made cDNA libraries of TCR alpha and TCR beta, and these carried sample barcodes and UMIs. TCRdb itself ran the 5' RACE reads through MiXCR, one entry per CDR3 protein. The profile shows under 550,000 distinct CDR3 sequences, 18% of them singletons. This clonotype was observed a handful of times. Its antigen is unknown. Study-level results: Nothing confirmed that second-wave clones peaking on day 37 were specific for SARS-CoV-2. There was a balanced CD4/CD8 profile in clones contracting day 15 to 85, and later expanders leaned CD4+.

The clonotype originates from an adult woman who had mild COVID-19 (a few samples of this study predate the infection). Cell type and time point are not known. The chain employs TRBV6-5 and TRBJ2-7, with D perhaps TRBD2 (5 bases). The sample taken for sequencing was PBMCs or a T cell subset sorted from them (not recorded which). The CDR3 sequence is CATGVGHEQYF. The CDR3 DNA reads as TGTGCCACCGGGGTCGGTCACGAGCAGTACTTC.